This is a list of T cell receptor beta chains from one sample in a study of blood T cell repertoires in COVID-19. The method was immunoSEQ multiplex PCR; TCRdb's version includes in-frame clones alone and lacks a portion of them. This repertoire shows 200,000 to 300,000 clones, roughly 89% found once; its top ten account for 4.1%. The specimen was PBMCs or T cells enriched from blood (not recorded which). The source of these receptors is a woman aged 25 to 39 who had recovered from COVID-19. Both conserved end residues are part of each CDR3. The D gene is left open where the match is weak. A row's size may be missing; if present it is once, few, many or a size class.

V	J	D	size	CDR3	DNA
TRBV19	TRBJ2-7	.	.	CASSIKPPYEQYF	TGTGCCAGTAGTATAAAGCCGCCCTACGAGCAGTACTTC
TRBV7-6	TRBJ2-3	TRBD2	.	CASSELAGGLDTQYF	TGTGCCAGCAGCGAACTAGCGGGAGGTCTAGATACGCAGTATTTT
TRBV9	TRBJ1-2	.	.	CASSVETVGGYTF	TGTGCCAGCAGCGTTGAGACTGTCGGTGGCTACACCTTC
TRBV7-2	TRBJ2-1	TRBD1	.	CASSTGQVRYEQFF	TGTGCCAGCAGCACCGGACAGGTGCGGTATGAGCAGTTCTTC
TRBV5-6	TRBJ2-2	TRBD2	.	CASSLSLAGVVGELFF	TGTGCCAGCAGCTTGTCTCTAGCGGGAGTCGTTGGGGAGCTGTTTTTT
TRBV4-3	TRBJ2-3	.	.	CASSQDYASLDTQYF	TGCGCCAGCAGCCAAGATTACGCGTCACTCGATACGCAGTATTTT
TRBV6-5	TRBJ1-4	TRBD1	.	CASRQGVTNEKLFF	TGTGCCAGCAGACAGGGGGTAACTAATGAAAAACTGTTTTTT
TRBV30	TRBJ1-5	TRBD1	.	CACDTTGDQPQHF	TGTGCCTGCGATACGACAGGGGATCAGCCCCAGCATTTT
TRBV27	TRBJ2-5	.	.	CASSLTLRGETQYF	TGTGCCAGCAGTTTAACCCTACGCGGAGAGACCCAGTACTTC
TRBV5-5	TRBJ2-7	TRBD1	.	CASSSRTGRNEQYF	TGTGCCAGCAGCTCCCGGACAGGGAGAAACGAGCAGTACTTC
TRBV24-1	TRBJ2-3	.	.	CATSERGNTDTQYF	TGTGCCACCAGTGAAAGGGGAAACACAGATACGCAGTATTTT
TRBV29-1	TRBJ2-1	TRBD1	.	CSVDMGTGLGRIYNEQFF	TGCAGCGTTGATATGGGGACAGGCCTCGGTCGGATCTACAATGAGCAGTTCTTC
TRBV7-9	TRBJ1-3	.	.	CASSLAGGGSSGNTIYF	TGTGCCAGCAGCTTGGCTGGGGGCGGGTCCTCTGGAAACACCATATATTTT
TRBV7-7	TRBJ2-2	.	once	CASSFHRSDNTGELFF	TGTGCTAGCAGCTTTCACAGGTCCGATAACACCGGGGAGCTGTTTTTT
TRBV6-5	TRBJ1-1	.	.	CASSPRGDTEAFF	TGTGCCAGCAGCCCACGGGGTGACACTGAAGCTTTCTTT
TRBV5-6	TRBJ1-2	TRBD1	once	CASSIGTVSGYTF	TGTGCCAGCAGCATAGGGACAGTGTCTGGCTACACCTTC
TRBV7-8	TRBJ1-5	TRBD1	once	CASSSTIGGRKVNQPQHF	TGTGCCAGCAGCTCCACAATAGGGGGCCGAAAAGTCAATCAGCCCCAGCATTTT
TRBV6-5	TRBJ1-1	.	.	CASSHREYEAFF	TGTGCCAGCAGTCACAGAGAGTATGAAGCTTTCTTT
TRBV5-1	TRBJ1-3	TRBD1	few	CASSEDRASGNTIYF	TGCGCCAGCAGCGAGGACAGGGCCTCTGGAAACACCATATATTTT
TRBV29-1	TRBJ2-1	TRBD2	.	CSVAPIGTSGSRQFF	TGCAGCGTTGCCCCAATCGGGACTAGCGGGAGCCGGCAGTTCTTC
TRBV5-4	TRBJ2-2	.	.	CASSPVGRTNTGELFF	TGTGCCAGCAGCCCTGTGGGGAGGACCAACACCGGGGAGCTGTTTTTT
TRBV5-1	TRBJ2-7	.	.	CASSTGLDEQYF	TGCGCCAGCAGCACGGGACTCGACGAGCAGTACTTC
TRBV25-1	TRBJ1-5	TRBD1	.	CASSPPGQSQPQHF	TGTGCCAGCAGCCCCCCGGGACAGAGTCAGCCCCAGCATTTT
TRBV5-1	TRBJ1-1	.	.	CASSLTRGGTEAFF	TGCGCCAGCAGCTTGACAAGGGGGGGTACTGAAGCTTTCTTT
TRBV7-6	TRBJ2-1	TRBD2	.	CASSFRKGLAGNEQFF	TGTGCCAGCAGCTTTAGAAAAGGACTAGCGGGCAATGAGCAGTTCTTC
TRBV7-2	TRBJ2-7	.	.	CASSPLSDQGYEQYF	TGTGCCAGCAGCCCCCTCTCTGACCAGGGCTACGAGCAGTACTTC
TRBV11-2	TRBJ1-1	.	.	CASSSYKLGMNTEAFF	TGTGCCAGCAGCTCTTATAAGTTGGGCATGAACACTGAAGCTTTCTTT
TRBV2	TRBJ2-2	.	.	CASRTRGAGELFF	TGTGCCAGCAGGACCAGGGGTGCCGGGGAGCTGTTTTTT